This passage covers 15 T cell receptor beta chains from one sample sequenced in a study of control samples from healthy donors and cancer patients (dated by TCRdb to the early 2020s). The library was generated by the immunoSEQ multiplex PCR assay. The source is immuneACCESS, and TCRdb retained only in-frame sequences with V and J called. Part of the clones is not carried over; for the studies checked, unresolved V genes explain less than half of this, and the remainder is unexplained. Counted in this sample were approximately 70,000 clones; about 83% of them appeared once. Around 16% of the sample rests with the top ten. The specimen sequenced was blood. Receptor source: a man aged 60 to 69 in good health.

The V and J genes are TRBV6-6 and TRBJ1-5; D is perhaps TRBD1 (5 bases). This CDR3 spans 15 amino acids. V lost 6 bases and J lost 4, with 16 bases in between. Germline CDR1 reads MNHNY; CDR2 reads SVGAGI (reference sequence). This chain's CDR3 is CASRLGPGGNQPQHF. The CDR3 DNA sequence: TGTGCCAGCAGGCTCGGTCCCGGGGGAAATCAGCCCCAGCATTTT.

In its sample, this clone was seen a few times. V gene TRBV5-6 combines with J gene TRBJ2-2; 8 bases align to TRBD1. The CDR3 length is 17 residues. The V gene's germline CDR1 is SGHDT and CDR2 YYEEEE. The V gene end was trimmed by 1 base and the J gene end by 5 bases; junction bases not matched to a gene: 10. DNA for the CDR3: TGTGCCAGCAGCTTGATGTTTTCAGGGGGCTTTACCGGGGAGCTGTTTTTT. Protein product: CASSLMFSGGFTGELFF.

This chain uses TRBV7-2 with TRBJ2-3; D perhaps matches TRBD2 (6 bases). The CDR3 is 16 amino acids. V shed 5 bases and J shed 0 bases, with 15 bases lying between them. The V gene's germline CDR1 is SGHTA and CDR2 FQGNSA. CDR3 in amino acids: CASSPILGTSTDTQYF. CDR3 nucleotide sequence: TGTGCCAGCAGCCCAATCCTCGGGACTAGCACAGATACGCAGTATTTT.

This sequence joins TRBV18 and TRBJ2-2; no firm D call. Germline CDR1 and CDR2: KGHSH and LQKENI. Deletions cut 2 bases from V and 1 base from J, with 5 bases between. This CDR3 spans 14 amino acids. The CDR3 nucleotides are TGTGCCAGCTCACCAAGGCAGAACACCGGGGAGCTGTTTTTT. Translation: CASSPRQNTGELFF.

The chain has TRBV2 and TRBJ1-2; 11 nucleotides agree with TRBD1. The V segment lost 6 bases and the J segment 4 bases; nucleotides outside the gene matches: 7. The CDR3 covers 15 residues. CDR1 and CDR2 (germline): SNHLY, FYNNEI. CDR3 amino acids: CASSYRDRGFYGYTF. The CDR3 nucleotides are TGTGCCAGCAGCTACCGGGACAGGGGGTTCTATGGCTACACCTTC.

The V and J genes are TRBV7-3 and TRBJ2-2; 11 nucleotides line up with TRBD2. V shed 5 bases, J shed 4 bases, and the junction held 3 bases outside the gene matches. The V gene's germline CDR1 is SGHTA and CDR2 FQGTGA. The CDR3 runs to 15 residues. The CDR3 is CASSVLAGVTGELFF. The CDR3, as DNA: TGTGCCAGCAGCGTACTAGCGGGAGTCACCGGGGAGCTGTTTTTT.

This chain joins TRBV5-8 and TRBJ2-3; D not certain. The germline V and J ends were trimmed by 1 base and 2 bases, with 5 bases remaining between them. CDR3 length: 13 residues. CDR1 is SGHTS and CDR2 is YDEGEE in the germline V gene. Here the CDR3 DNA reads TGTGCCAGCAGCTTGCTCTCCACAGATACGCAGTATTTT. Translated: CASSLLSTDTQYF. Variable domain in full (rest from reference TRBV5-8 and TRBJ2-3): EAGVTQSPTHLIKTRGQQATLRCSPISGHTSVYWYQQALGLGLQFLLWYDEGEERNRGNFPPRFSGRQFPNYSSELNVNALELEDSALYLCASSLLSTDTQYFGPGTRLTVL.

The table lists this clone with a few counts. The gene calls are TRBV28 and TRBJ1-6, with 9 nucleotides matching TRBD1. CDR1 and CDR2 (germline): MDHEN, SYDVKM. CDR3 length: 16 amino acids. V trimming: 10 bases; J trimming: 6 bases; junction bases outside the gene matches: 13. The CDR3 region has the DNA TGTGCCACCCCTATTCTGGAGACAGGGGGTAATTCACCCCTCCACTTT. Its translation is CATPILETGGNSPLHF.

In this sample, this clone turned up many times. The chain links TRBV19 to TRBJ2-7; D assignment may be TRBD1 or TRBD2 (5 bases each). CDR1 is LNHDA, CDR2 SQIVND, per germline (reference sequence). CDR3 length: 12 residues. V was cut by 10 bases and J by 3 bases, with 13 bases left in between. CDR3 loop: CATEDIDYEQYF. In DNA, the CDR3 is TGTGCCACGGAGGACATAGACTACGAGCAGTACTTC.

This clone has more than one count but fewer than ten. The chain uses TRBV7-7 and TRBJ2-1; the match to TRBD1 covers 7 bases. The trim removed 1 base at V and 8 bases at J, leaving 5 bases unmatched. The V gene's germline CDR1 is SSHAT and CDR2 FNYEAQ (reference sequence). This CDR3 region has 14 residues. CDR3 residues: CASSLGTGLDEQFF. The CDR3 DNA reads as TGTGCCAGCAGCTTAGGGACAGGTTTGGATGAGCAGTTCTTC.

CDR3 protein: CASSLDRGTDYTF. In DNA, the CDR3 is TGTGCCAGCAGCTTGGACAGGGGGACCGACTACACCTTC. The V call is TRBV5-6, the J call TRBJ1-2; 8 nucleotides line up with TRBD1. Per the germline V gene, CDR1 is SGHDT and CDR2 is YYEEEE. Trimming at V came to 0 bases and at J to 10 bases, leaving 5 bases not matched to a gene. The length of the CDR3 is 13 residues.

V and J are TRBV5-1 and TRBJ1-1, with 8 bases identical to TRBD1. The junction had 5 bases not matched to a gene; V was cut back by 4 bases and J by 0 bases. Germline values: CDR1 SGHRS, CDR2 YFSETQ. This CDR3 is 15 amino acids long. CDR3 region: CASSEDRAVNTEAFF. Here the CDR3 DNA reads TGCGCCAGCAGCGAGGACAGGGCGGTGAACACTGAAGCTTTCTTT.

The genes are TRBV7-9 and TRBJ2-3, with 8 bases aligning to TRBD2. Per the germline V gene, CDR1 is SEHNR and CDR2 is FQNEAQ (reference sequence). This CDR3 contains 15 residues. V gave up 3 bases and J gave up 5 bases; unmatched junction bases: 7. DNA for the CDR3: TGTGCCAGCAGCTTGATAAGCGGGAGTGGAGATACGCAGTATTTT. It encodes CASSLISGSGDTQYF.

This chain connects TRBV2 to TRBJ1-2, with D possibly TRBD1 on 5 matching bases. Deletions cut 10 bases from V and 8 bases from J, with 23 bases between. Germline assignment: CDR1 SNHLY and CDR2 FYNNEI. The CDR3 runs to 14 residues. The CDR3 region is CATLGRGRVWGYTF. The CDR3 DNA follows: TGTGCCACCCTCGGGAGGGGAAGGGTTTGGGGCTACACCTTC. Based on the CDR3 plus reference TRBV2 and TRBJ1-2, the full variable domain is EPEVTQTPSHQVTQMGQEVILRCVPISNHLYFYWYRQILGQKVEFLVSFYNNEISEKSEIFDDQFSVERPDGSNFTLKIRSTKLEDSAMYFCATLGRGRVWGYTFGSGTRLTVV.

This chain joins TRBV5-1 and TRBJ2-5; weak D call: TRBD1 (6 bases). The germline gives CDR1 SGHRS, CDR2 YFSETQ. The CDR3 sequence is 14 residues long. The ends were cut back, 4 bases at V and 1 base at J, with 11 bases in the middle. The CDR3 sequence is CASSRRTVQETQYF. The CDR3 DNA sequence: TGCGCCAGCAGCCGTCGGACAGTCCAAGAGACCCAGTACTTC.